The clone carrying this T cell receptor (beta chain) has only one observation. Its antigen is unidentified. CD4+ cell separation produced CD45RA+ naive and CD45RA-negative memory subsets. This sample was taken from a study of shared clonotypes between healthy human individuals. Sequencing used immunoSEQ multiplex PCR; TCRdb keeps in-frame clones, though not all of them. The sample carries some 980,000 clones, around three quarters recorded once. Study results and limitations: Shared clonotypes: 4.5% to 5% naive CD4, 3% to 3.5% naive CD8, about 2.5% memory CD4, about 0.4% memory CD8. Clonotype sharing among donors likely depends on sequencing depth.

Germline trimming cut 0 bases from V and 6 bases from J; bases unmatched to any gene: 5. The CDR3 has 15 residues. CDR1 SGHAT and CDR2 FQNNGV come from the germline V gene. The TCR was taken from a man between 18 and 29 years old in good health. The chain recombines TRBV11-2 with TRBJ2-1, with 7 positions matching TRBD2. Sample: memory CD4+ T cells sorted from blood. Subset meaning: CD45RA-negative fraction. The CDR3 protein is CASSLDSGAFNEQFF. CDR3 DNA sequence: TGTGCCAGCAGCTTAGACAGCGGGGCCTTCAATGAGCAGTTCTTC.